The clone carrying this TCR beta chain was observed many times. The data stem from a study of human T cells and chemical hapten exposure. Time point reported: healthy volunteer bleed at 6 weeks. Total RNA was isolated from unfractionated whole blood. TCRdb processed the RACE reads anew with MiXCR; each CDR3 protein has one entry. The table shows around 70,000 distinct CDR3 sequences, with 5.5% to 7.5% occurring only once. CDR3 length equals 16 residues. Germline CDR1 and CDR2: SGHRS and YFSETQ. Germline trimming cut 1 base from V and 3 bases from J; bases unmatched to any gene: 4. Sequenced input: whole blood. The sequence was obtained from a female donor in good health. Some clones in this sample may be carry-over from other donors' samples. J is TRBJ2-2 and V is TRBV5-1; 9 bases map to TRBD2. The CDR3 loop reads CASSLIAGDHTGELFF. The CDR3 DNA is TGCGCCAGCAGCTTGATAGCGGGGGACCACACCGGGGAGCTGTTTTTT.